The rows below give T cell receptor beta chains drawn from one sample of a study of T cells in Graves' hyperthyroidism and ophthalmopathy. TCRdb recomputed calls from the multiplex PCR reads with MiXCR, one row per CDR3 protein. The sample includes approximately 210,000 distinct CDR3 sequences, 17% seen only once; the top ten take roughly 53%. The material sequenced was blood. The receptors were gathered from a man in his fifties or sixties with Graves' hyperthyroidism. Both conserved end residues are part of each CDR3. Fields, in order: clone size, J gene, V gene, D gene, CDR3 DNA, CDR3 protein. A D gene is named only where the DNA matches it firmly. Not all rows give a size; the values are once, few, many and, for expanded clones, a class.

>many|TRBJ2-7|TRBV3-1|.
TGTGCCAGCAGCCAAGATTTAGGTCCGCTGGGTGAGCAGTACTTC
CASSQDLGPLGEQYF
>many|TRBJ2-1|TRBV18|.
TGTGCCAGCTCACCAGCGGGCACCTACAATGAGCAGTTCTTC
CASSPAGTYNEQFF
>few|TRBJ1-3|TRBV18|.
TGTGCCAGCTCACCTCAGACGGGAACCTCTGGAAACACCATATATTTT
CASSPQTGTSGNTIYF
>many|TRBJ2-2|TRBV7-9|.
TGTGCCAGCAGACACGCCGGAGGCAGGTCCACCGGGGAGCTGTTTTTT
CASRHAGGRSTGELFF
>many|TRBJ2-5|TRBV3-1|TRBD1
TGTGCCAGCAGCCCAACCACAGGGGGCAGGGAGACCCAGTACTTC
CASSPTTGGRETQYF
>few|TRBJ2-1|TRBV6-1|TRBD2
TGTGCCAGCAGGCTCCTCGCGGGAGCAATCCATGAGCAGTTCTTC
CASRLLAGAIHEQFF
>few|TRBJ2-1|TRBV4-1|TRBD2
TGCGCCAGCAGCCCAACCCTAGCGGGAGCTTCCAATGAGCAGTTCTTC
CASSPTLAGASNEQFF
>.|TRBJ1-2|TRBV6-2/TRBV6-3|.
TGTGCCAGCAGTTACGGGCAGGAATGGAACTATGGCTACACCTTC
CASSYGQEWNYGYTF
>many|TRBJ1-2|TRBV28|.
TGTGCCAGCAGTACAATGGGGCAGGCAAACTATGGCTACACCTTC
CASSTMGQANYGYTF
>many|TRBJ2-5|TRBV2|TRBD1
TGTGCCAGCAGTCCAGGGGGCCAGGGGGAGACCCAGTACTTC
CASSPGGQGETQYF
>many|TRBJ2-7|TRBV7-3|.
TGTGCCAGCAGCTTAAACGGCGGGAACTCCTACGAGCAGTACTTC
CASSLNGGNSYEQYF
>few|TRBJ2-1|TRBV19|TRBD2
TGTGCCAGTAGTATATCTGCGGGAGGAAGCTACAATGAGCAGTTCTTC
CASSISAGGSYNEQFF
>few|TRBJ2-3|TRBV29-1|TRBD2
TGCAGCGTTGCCCTACTAGCGGTCAGCACAGATACGCAGTATTTT
CSVALLAVSTDTQYF
>many|TRBJ2-5|TRBV6-5|.
TGTGCCAGCAGTTACGGCCAGACCCAGTACTTC
CASSYGQTQYF
>.|TRBJ2-3|TRBV20-1|TRBD2
TGCAGTGCTAGAGAGGGACTAGCGGGAGGGCACACGCAGTATTTT
CSAREGLAGGHTQYF
>many|TRBJ2-7|TRBV30|.
TGTGCCTGTCGTCGGAGTCAGGGATACTTC
CACRRSQGYF
>many|TRBJ1-2|TRBV11-2|.
TGTGCCAGCAGCACTCGGGGGCCTGGCTACACCTTC
CASSTRGPGYTF
>.|TRBJ2-1|TRBV28|TRBD2
TGTGCCAGCAGTTCCTACATCTCCCCTAGCGGGAGGGCCTCACCCCGCAATGAGCAGTTCTTC
CASSSYISPSGRASPRNEQFF
>.|TRBJ2-1|TRBV24-1|.
TGTGCCACCAGTGATGGGTCATCATATAGAGATGAGCAGTTCTTC
CATSDGSSYRDEQFF
>many|TRBJ2-3|TRBV11-2|.
TGTGCCAGCAGCTTAGGAGGGAGGCCGGCAGATACGCAGTATTTT
CASSLGGRPADTQYF
>many|TRBJ2-1|TRBV5-1|.
TGCGCCAGCAGCTTGCGCGACAGTTCCTACAATGAGCAGTTCTTC
CASSLRDSSYNEQFF
>few|TRBJ2-1|TRBV20-1|TRBD1
TGCAGTGCTACCTTCCTCGAGACAGGGGCCTTTGAGCAGTTCTTC
CSATFLETGAFEQFF
>many|TRBJ2-5|TRBV11-2|TRBD1
TGTGCCAGCAGCTTGATGACAGGGGGCTCGGAGACCCAGTACTTC
CASSLMTGGSETQYF
>many|TRBJ2-7|TRBV20-1|.
TGCAGTGCTAGAGAAGTGGTGGGCGTCGAGCAGTACTTC
CSAREVVGVEQYF
>.|TRBJ2-2|TRBV11-3|.
TGTGCCAGCAGCTTAGACGACGGGACAAGGGTGGGCAACACCGGGGAGCTGTTTTTT
CASSLDDGTRVGNTGELFF
>.|TRBJ2-1|TRBV20-1|.
TGCAGTTCCAGGGGGGAGGCCCACTCCTACAATGAGCGGTTCTTC
CSSRGEAHSYNERFF
>.|TRBJ2-7|TRBV20-1|.
TGCAGTGCTAGAGATCCCAGGGGGACTGACTCCTACGAGCAGTACTTC
CSARDPRGTDSYEQYF
>.|TRBJ2-1|TRBV18|.
TGTGCCAGCTCACCACCGCGGGATAACAATGAGCAGTTCTTC
CASSPPRDNNEQFF
>.|TRBJ2-7|TRBV28|.
TGTGCCAGCAGTTCGACTCGCGAGCAGTACTTC
CASSSTREQYF
>many|TRBJ2-3|TRBV12-3/TRBV12-4|.
TGTGCCAGCAGTTTCCGGAAACCCTGGGATACGCAGTATTTT
CASSFRKPWDTQYF
>many|TRBJ1-2|TRBV27|TRBD1
TGTGCCAGCAGTCCCAGGGGACAGGGGGGTTATGGCTACACCTTC
CASSPRGQGGYGYTF
>many|TRBJ2-1|TRBV30|.
TGTGCCTGGAGCAGGGCGACTTACAATGAGCAGTTCTTC
CAWSRATYNEQFF
>many|TRBJ2-1|TRBV6-5|TRBD2
TGTGCCAGCAGTTACGGGCCGTGGCTAGCGGGAGGAGTTGTCAATGAGCAGTTCTTC
CASSYGPWLAGGVVNEQFF
>many|TRBJ1-4|TRBV6-1|.
TGTGCCAGCAGACCAGGACTTGTTAATGAAAAACTGTTTTTT
CASRPGLVNEKLFF
>.|TRBJ2-1|TRBV9|.
TGTGCCAGCAGCGTATCAGGTCGGAGCTCCTACAATGAGCAGTTCTTC
CASSVSGRSSYNEQFF
>once|TRBJ2-1|TRBV24-1|TRBD2
TGTGCCACCGGTGATTTCAGGACTAGCGGCAGCTCCTACAATGAGCAGTTCTTC
CATGDFRTSGSSYNEQFF
>.|TRBJ2-5|TRBV3-1|TRBD1
TGTGCCAGCAGCCAAGTGGGACAGCAAGAGACCCAGTACTTC
CASSQVGQQETQYF
>few|TRBJ2-3|TRBV18|TRBD2
TGTGCCAGCTCACCATTGACTAGCGTACCAGATATGCAGTATTTT
CASSPLTSVPDMQYF
>many|TRBJ2-3|TRBV11-1|TRBD1
TGTGCCAGCAGCCTCCGACAGGGTCACACAGATACGCAGTATTTT
CASSLRQGHTDTQYF
>many|TRBJ1-2|TRBV28|TRBD1
TGTGCCAGCGGAGGACAGGGGACGAACCTCTATGGCTACACCTTC
CASGGQGTNLYGYTF
>many|TRBJ2-1|TRBV3-1|.
TGTGCCAGCAGCCAAGAACCCTGGAATGAGCAGTTCTTC
CASSQEPWNEQFF
>many|TRBJ2-3|TRBV27|.
TGTGCCAGCAGTTTAGGCTTCCGCAGGGGCGATACGCAGTATTTT
CASSLGFRRGDTQYF
>many|TRBJ1-5|TRBV30|.
TGTGCCTGGAGTGGCCTCGGGAATCAGCCCCAGCATTTT
CAWSGLGNQPQHF
>.|TRBJ1-1|TRBV28|TRBD1
TGTGCCAGCGGACAACAGGGGTCCCTTCTCGTTGAAGCTTTCTTT
CASGQQGSLLVEAFF
>.|TRBJ2-7|TRBV7-9|.
TGTGCCAGCACCTCGGACAGCCCGACCTACGAGCAGTACTTC
CASTSDSPTYEQYF
>.|TRBJ1-2|TRBV5-1|TRBD1
TGCGCCAGCAGTCAAGGACAGGGGGTGTTTTATGGCTACACCTTC
CASSQGQGVFYGYTF
>many|TRBJ2-2|TRBV6-1|TRBD2
TGTGCCAGTACCTCCCTGCGGGGGGGGGAGCTGTTTTTT
CASTSLRGGELFF
>many|TRBJ1-2|TRBV2|TRBD1
TGTGCCAGCAGTAGTCAGGGGGCGGACTATGGCTACACCTTC
CASSSQGADYGYTF
>many|TRBJ2-5|TRBV9|TRBD2
TGTGCCAGCAGCGTAGCTACGGGACTAGCGGGTCAAGAGACCCAGTACTTC
CASSVATGLAGQETQYF
>few|TRBJ2-1|TRBV20-1|TRBD2
TGCAGTGCTACCCTTTCGGCTAGCGGGAGCTCGAATGAGCAGTTCTTC
CSATLSASGSSNEQFF